The T cell receptor (beta chain) under discussion was sequenced for a study of CD8 T cells in ankylosing spondylitis. As to this clonotype: Its antigen is unknown.

Findings of the study overall: Those disease-linked clones were CD8+; they were also relatively rare in peripheral blood. As reported, disease-linked clones showed significant enrichment in matched ankylosing spondylitis synovial fluid.

Per the germline V gene, CDR1 is MNHEY and CDR2 is SVGAGI. Trimming pared 4 bases from V and 0 bases from J, leaving 16 bases between. The CDR3 has 16 residues. Each CDR3 protein gets one entry after TCRdb re-called the 5' RACE reads with MiXCR. The sample has 290,000 or so distinct CDR3 sequences, roughly 20% seen once. The specimen was blood, either unsorted or a sorted T cell fraction (not recorded which). The rearrangement joins TRBV6-5 to TRBJ2-7; possibly TRBD2 for D (5 bases). This clonotype was sampled from a female donor with ankylosing spondylitis or in good health (not recorded which). The CDR3 coding sequence is TGTGCCAGCAGTTCTTCTACTAGGGTGGGCTCCTACGAGCAGTACTTC. Its protein product is CASSSSTRVGSYEQYF.